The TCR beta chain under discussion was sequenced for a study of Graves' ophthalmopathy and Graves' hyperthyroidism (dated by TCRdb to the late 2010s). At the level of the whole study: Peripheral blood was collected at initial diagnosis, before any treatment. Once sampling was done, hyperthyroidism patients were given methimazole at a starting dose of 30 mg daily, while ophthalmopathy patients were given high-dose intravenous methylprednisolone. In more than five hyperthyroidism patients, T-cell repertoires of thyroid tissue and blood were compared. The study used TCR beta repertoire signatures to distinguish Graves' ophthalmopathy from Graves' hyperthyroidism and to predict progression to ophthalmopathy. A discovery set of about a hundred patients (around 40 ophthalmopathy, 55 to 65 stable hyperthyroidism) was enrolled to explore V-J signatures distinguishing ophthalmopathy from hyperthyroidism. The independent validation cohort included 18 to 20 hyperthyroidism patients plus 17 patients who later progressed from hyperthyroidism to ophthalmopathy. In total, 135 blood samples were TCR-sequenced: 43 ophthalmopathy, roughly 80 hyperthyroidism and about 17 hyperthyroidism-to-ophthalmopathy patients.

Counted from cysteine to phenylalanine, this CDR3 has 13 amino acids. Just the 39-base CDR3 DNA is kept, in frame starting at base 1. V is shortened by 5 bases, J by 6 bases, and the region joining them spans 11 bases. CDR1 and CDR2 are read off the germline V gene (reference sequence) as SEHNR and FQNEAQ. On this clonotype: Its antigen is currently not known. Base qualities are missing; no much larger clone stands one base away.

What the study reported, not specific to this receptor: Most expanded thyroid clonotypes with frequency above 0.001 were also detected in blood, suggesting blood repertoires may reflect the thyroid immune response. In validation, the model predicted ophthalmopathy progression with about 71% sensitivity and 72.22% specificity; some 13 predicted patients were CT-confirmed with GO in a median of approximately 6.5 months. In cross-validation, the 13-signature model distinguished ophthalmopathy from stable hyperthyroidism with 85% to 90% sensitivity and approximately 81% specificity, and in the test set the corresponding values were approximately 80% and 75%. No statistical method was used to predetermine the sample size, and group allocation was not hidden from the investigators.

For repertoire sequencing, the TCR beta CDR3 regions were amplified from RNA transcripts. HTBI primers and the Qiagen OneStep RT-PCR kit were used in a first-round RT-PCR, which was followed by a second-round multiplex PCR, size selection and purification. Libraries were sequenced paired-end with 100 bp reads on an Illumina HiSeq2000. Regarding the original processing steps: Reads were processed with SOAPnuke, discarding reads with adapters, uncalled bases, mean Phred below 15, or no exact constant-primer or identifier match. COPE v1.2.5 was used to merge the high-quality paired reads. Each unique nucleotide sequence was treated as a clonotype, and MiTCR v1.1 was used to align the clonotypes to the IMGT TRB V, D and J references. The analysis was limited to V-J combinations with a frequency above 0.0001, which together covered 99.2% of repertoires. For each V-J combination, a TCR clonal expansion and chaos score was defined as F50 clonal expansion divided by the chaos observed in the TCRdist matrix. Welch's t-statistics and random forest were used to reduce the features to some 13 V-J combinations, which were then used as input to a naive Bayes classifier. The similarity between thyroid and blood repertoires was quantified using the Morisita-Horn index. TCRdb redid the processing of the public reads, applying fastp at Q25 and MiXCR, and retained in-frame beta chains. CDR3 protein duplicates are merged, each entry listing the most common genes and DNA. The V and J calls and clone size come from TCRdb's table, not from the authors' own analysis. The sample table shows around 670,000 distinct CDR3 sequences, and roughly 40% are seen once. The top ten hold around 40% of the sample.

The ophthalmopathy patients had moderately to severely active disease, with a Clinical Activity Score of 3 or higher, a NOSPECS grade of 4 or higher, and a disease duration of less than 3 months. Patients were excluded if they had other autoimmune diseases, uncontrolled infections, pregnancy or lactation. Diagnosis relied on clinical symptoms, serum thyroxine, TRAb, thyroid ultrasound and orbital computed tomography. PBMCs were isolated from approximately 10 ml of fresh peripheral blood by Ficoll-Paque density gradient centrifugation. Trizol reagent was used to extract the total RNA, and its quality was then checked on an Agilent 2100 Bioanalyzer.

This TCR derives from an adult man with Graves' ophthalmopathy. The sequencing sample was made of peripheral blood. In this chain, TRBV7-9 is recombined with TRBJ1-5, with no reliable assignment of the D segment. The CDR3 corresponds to CASSPLAGQPQHF. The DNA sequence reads TGTGCCAGCAGCCCGCTTGCAGGTCAGCCCCAGCATTTT.